These 5 T cell receptor beta chains share one sample of origin, sequenced in a study of CD8 T cells in Susac syndrome. After extraction with the RNeasy kit, 0.5 to 1 ug of the RNA was reverse transcribed using random hexamers. TCRdb fed the immunoSEQ multiplex PCR reads into MiXCR, producing one record per CDR3 protein. Of fewer than 90,000 distinct CDR3 sequences in the sample, nearly 95% were seen once. Input material: CD8+ T cells from PBMCs. Receptors originate from a human donor with Susac syndrome.

The chain uses TRBV4-1 and TRBJ1-1; D gene ambiguous. The CDR3 covers 13 residues. Deletions cut 0 bases from V and 0 bases from J, with 2 bases between. Looked up from germline, CDR1 is MGHRA and CDR2 is YSYEKL. The CDR3 spells CASSQEVNTEAFF. The CDR3 DNA follows: TGCGCCAGCAGCCAAGAAGTGAACACTGAAGCTTTCTTT.

The chain joins TRBV12-3 or TRBV12-4 to TRBJ1-2; D is undetermined. V lost 4 bases, J lost 8 bases, and 14 bases lay in between. This CDR3 has 13 residues. The CDR3 spells CASSSGGPAGYTF. CDR3 bases: TGTGCCAGCAGTTCGGGAGGTCCCGCGGGCTACACCTTC.

The chain carries TRBV7-9 and TRBJ2-1; D might be TRBD2 (5 bases). The CDR3 is 13 residues long. V was clipped by 5 bases and J by 8 bases, with 13 bases between them. CDR1 and CDR2 (germline): SEHNR, FQNEAQ (reference sequence). The CDR3 spells CASSLILAHEQFF. CDR3 DNA sequence: TGTGCCAGCAGCCTTATCCTAGCCCATGAGCAGTTCTTC.

The chain carries TRBV29-1 and TRBJ1-1, with 8 bases aligning to TRBD1. Germline V gene lookup returns CDR1 SQVTM and CDR2 ANQGSEA. This CDR3 has 13 amino acids. Unmatched junction bases numbered 1, after V lost 3 bases and J lost 1 base. The CDR3 DNA follows: TGCAGCGTTGAGGGGACAGGGAACACTGAAGCTTTCTTT. It codes for CSVEGTGNTEAFF.

The chain recombines TRBV4-3 with TRBJ2-5, with a tentative D call TRBD1 (6 bases). CDR3 size: 16 residues. The V end was cut by 4 bases, the J end by 2 bases, with 17 bases between. CDR1 and CDR2 from the germline V gene are LGHNA and YSLEER. The CDR3 loop is CASSPFHGQKQETQYF. DNA of the CDR3: TGCGCCAGCAGCCCATTCCACGGACAGAAGCAAGAGACCCAGTACTTC.